This entry lists 14 T cell receptor beta chains sequenced from one sample in a study of blood T cells in healthy people across ages. It was with a sample-barcoded 5' primer and a J-beta primer mix that a second PCR of roughly 7 to 12 cycles was run. TCRdb passed the 5' RACE reads through MiXCR, listing each CDR3 protein once. This table has around 800,000 distinct CDR3 sequences, 53% appearing once. The sequenced sample was blood. These TCRs come from a man older than 75 in good health.

Worth noting for this clonotype: At one boundary the junction diverges from the germline segment, which might be a read error. The rearrangement uses TRBV5-1 and TRBJ2-5; 8 nucleotides agree with TRBD2. The CDR3 loop spans 14 amino acids. Looked up from germline, CDR1 is SGHRS and CDR2 is YFSETQ. The CDR3 nucleotides are TGCACCAGCAGCTTGGTCCGGGAGGGAGAGACCCAGTACTTC. Its translation is CTSSLVREGETQYF.

V gene TRBV2 combines with J gene TRBJ2-6; TRBD1 might be the D (5 bases). This CDR3 is built from 16 residues. Trimming took 9 bases from V and 0 from J, leaving 15 bases between them. Germline V gene lookup returns CDR1 SNHLY and CDR2 FYNNEI. The CDR3 spells CASGQGDASGANVLTF. DNA of the CDR3: TGTGCCAGTGGACAAGGAGATGCCTCTGGGGCCAACGTCCTGACTTTC. Full variable domain (rest looked up from reference TRBV2 and TRBJ2-6): EPEVTQTPSHQVTQMGQEVILRCVPISNHLYFYWYRQILGQKVEFLVSFYNNEISEKSEIFDDQFSVERPDGSNFTLKIRSTKLEDSAMYFCASGQGDASGANVLTFGAGSRLTVL.

The chain has TRBV12-3 or TRBV12-4 and TRBJ2-3; a weak D match, TRBD1 (6 bases). The length of the CDR3 is 14 residues. V was cut by 5 bases and J by 2 bases, with 11 bases left in between. CDR3 loop: CASSQGSHTDTQYF. In DNA form, the CDR3 reads TGTGCCAGCAGTCAGGGGTCTCACACAGATACGCAGTATTTT.

The chain employs TRBV9 and TRBJ1-1, with D uncertain. Germline CDR1 and CDR2: SGDLS and YYNGEE. The CDR3 is made up of 14 amino acids. V was cut by 3 bases and J by 5 bases, with 14 bases left in between. CDR3 coding DNA: TGTGCCAGCAGCGCGGGCCAAGAATGGACTGAAGCTTTCTTT. This encodes CASSAGQEWTEAFF.

The J gene is TRBJ1-5, the V gene TRBV6-1, with unresolved D. Germline CDR1 reads MNHNS; CDR2 reads SASEGT. V lost 5 bases and J lost 6, with 14 bases in between. The CDR3 is 14 residues long. The CDR3 DNA reads as TGTGCCAGCAGTCTAAAGGGTGAGGGTCAGCCCCAGCATTTT. Its protein is CASSLKGEGQPQHF.

The V gene is TRBV5-5, the J gene TRBJ1-5; D unclear. The CDR3 has 15 residues. CDR1 is SGHKS and CDR2 is YYEKEE in the germline V gene (reference sequence). The V gene lost 2 bases and the J gene lost 1 base, with 10 bases spanning the gap. The CDR3 spells CASSFRGLSNQPQHF. The CDR3 DNA follows: TGTGCCAGCAGCTTTCGGGGTCTGAGCAATCAGCCCCAGCATTTT.

The rearrangement links TRBV9 to TRBJ1-2, with 7 bases that match TRBD1. CDR1 and CDR2 (germline): SGDLS, YYNGEE. The V segment lost 3 bases and the J segment 4 bases; nucleotides outside the gene matches: 9. The CDR3 contains 15 residues. The CDR3 region has the DNA TGTGCCAGCAGCGGGTGGGACAGCCCTGCCTATGGCTACACCTTC. It is translated as CASSGWDSPAYGYTF.

The V call is TRBV27, the J call TRBJ1-4; maybe TRBD1 (6 bases). This CDR3 comprises 14 residues. V was cut by 7 bases and J by 5 bases, with 14 bases left in between. In germline, CDR1 is MNHEY, CDR2 SMNVEV (reference sequence). CDR3 in DNA: TGTGCCAGCAAACCGGGCAGGGGAAATGAAAAACTGTTTTTT. It is translated as CASKPGRGNEKLFF.

This clonotype was observed a few times. The CDR3 is CASSPTWRQGNTDTQYF. The CDR3 coding sequence is TGTGCCAGCAGCCCAACGTGGAGACAGGGAAACACAGATACGCAGTATTTT. The chain couples TRBV7-3 to TRBJ2-3; 7 positions match TRBD1. CDR1 and CDR2 from the germline V gene are SGHTA and FQGTGA. Trimming removed 5 bases from V and 2 bases from J; junction bases left unmatched: 13. There are 17 residues in the CDR3.

This clonotype has only one observation. The gene calls are TRBV9 and TRBJ2-3, with TRBD2 as a possible D gene (6 bases). Germline V gene lookup returns CDR1 SGDLS and CDR2 YYNGEE. The CDR3 is made up of 13 amino acids. V gave up 0 bases and J gave up 14 bases, with 16 bases separating them. In DNA, the CDR3 is TGTGCCAGCAGCGTAGCGGGAGTAGGATACGCGTATTTT. Residues: CASSVAGVGYAYF.

The chain recombines TRBV7-2 with TRBJ1-4; tentatively, D is TRBD1 (6 bases). V gave up 1 base and J gave up 10 bases, with 16 bases separating them. Germline CDR1 SGHTA, CDR2 FQGNSA. CDR3 length equals 15 residues. The CDR3 here is CASSLGTVMGGKLFF. In DNA, the CDR3 is TGTGCCAGCAGCTTAGGGACAGTGATGGGGGGAAAACTGTTTTTT.

This chain connects TRBV12-3 or TRBV12-4 to TRBJ1-1; tentatively, D is TRBD1 (5 bases). Trimming removed 2 bases from V and 10 bases from J, with 11 bases in between. CDR3 length: 12 residues. CDR3 DNA: TGTGCCAGCAGTTTAAGGGCTCAGGGAGCTTTCTTT. Its translation: CASSLRAQGAFF.

The rearrangement uses TRBV10-2 and TRBJ1-2; 8 positions match TRBD1. The germline CDR1 and CDR2 sequences are WSHSY and SAAADI. The ends lost 5 bases at V and 6 bases at J; junction bases unmatched: 2. The CDR3 length is 12 residues. CDR3 coding DNA: TGCGCCAGCAGTCCAGGGGGCGATGGCTACACCTTC. This sequence encodes CASSPGGDGYTF.

The gene calls are TRBV7-9 and TRBJ1-4; 8 bases agree with TRBD1. J lost 7 bases, V lost 0 bases, and 4 bases had no gene match. Germline V gene sequence: CDR1 SEHNR, CDR2 FQNEAQ (reference sequence). This CDR3 has 15 residues. The chain's CDR3 is CASSLARGLVEKLFF. In DNA, the CDR3 is TGTGCCAGCAGCTTAGCCAGGGGGCTGGTTGAAAAACTGTTTTTT.